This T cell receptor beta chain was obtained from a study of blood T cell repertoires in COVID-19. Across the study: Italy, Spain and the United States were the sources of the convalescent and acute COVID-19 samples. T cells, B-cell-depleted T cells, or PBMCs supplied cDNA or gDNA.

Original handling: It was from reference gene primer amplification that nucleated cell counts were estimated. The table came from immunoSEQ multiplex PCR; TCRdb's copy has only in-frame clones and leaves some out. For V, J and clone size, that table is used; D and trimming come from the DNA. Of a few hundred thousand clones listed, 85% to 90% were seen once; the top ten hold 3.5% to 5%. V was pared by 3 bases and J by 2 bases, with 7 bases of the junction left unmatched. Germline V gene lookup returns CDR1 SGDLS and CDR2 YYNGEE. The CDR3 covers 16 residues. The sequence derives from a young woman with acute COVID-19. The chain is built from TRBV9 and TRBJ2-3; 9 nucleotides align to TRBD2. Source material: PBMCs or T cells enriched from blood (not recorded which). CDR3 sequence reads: CASSALLAGHTDTQYF. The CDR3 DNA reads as TGTGCCAGCAGCGCTCTTCTAGCGGGGCACACAGATACGCAGTATTTT. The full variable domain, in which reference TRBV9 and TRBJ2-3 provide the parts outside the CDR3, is DSGVTQTPKHLITATGQRVTLRCSPRSGDLSVYWYQQSLDQGLQFLIQYYNGEERAKGNILERFSAQQFPDLHSELNLSSLELGDSALYFCASSALLAGHTDTQYFGPGTRLTVL.